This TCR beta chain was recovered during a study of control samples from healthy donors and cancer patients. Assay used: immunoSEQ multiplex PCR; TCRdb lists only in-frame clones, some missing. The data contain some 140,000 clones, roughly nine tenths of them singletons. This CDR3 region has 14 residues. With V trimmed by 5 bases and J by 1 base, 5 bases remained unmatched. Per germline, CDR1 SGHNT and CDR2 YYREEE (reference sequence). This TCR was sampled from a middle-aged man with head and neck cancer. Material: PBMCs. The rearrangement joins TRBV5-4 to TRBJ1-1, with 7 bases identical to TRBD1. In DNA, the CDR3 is TGTGCCAGCAGTCTAGACAGGGCGAACACTGAAGCTTTCTTT. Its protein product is CASSLDRANTEAFF.